The entry that follows covers one T cell receptor beta chain sequence. It lacks a known antigen. Base qualities are not recorded, but no much larger clone differs from it by a single base. From cysteine to phenylalanine, the CDR3 is 14 amino acids long. The read is trimmed to its CDR3 DNA, 42 bases read in frame from base 1. CDR1 is given as SGHTS and CDR2 as YDEGEE, both from the germline V gene. The junction carries 13 bases between V and J, which are trimmed by 1 base and 6 bases respectively. This entry is derived from a study of blood T cell repertoires in COVID-19 (TCRdb year 2020). About the study as a whole: The collaborator samples originated in the United States, Italy and Spain and spanned the acute and convalescent phases of COVID-19. The prospective study material was composed of cDNA or gDNA derived from T cells, B-cell-depleted T cells, or PBMCs. Deeply sampled blood TCRbeta repertoires from subjects exposed to, actively infected with, or recovered from COVID-19 were included in the dataset. A freely available public database, intended as a resource for researchers studying the immune response to SARS-CoV-2, is where the repertoires were released. Samples came from the ongoing ImmuneRACE study (first 160 participants) plus 1,254 subjects from 6 global collaborators. A de-identified subject ID, COVID-19 status, age in years and sex were almost always included in the sample metadata. Where available, HLA class I and class II types were obtained from metadata supplied by the sample provider rather than from assay-based typing. Results the study describes overall, beyond this receptor: The amount of clinical and demographic metadata varied by source and participant and was provided uncurated.

In the prospective study, participants were 18 to 89 years old, resided in approximately 22 geographic areas of the United States, and were enrolled through a virtual design. In the prospective study, cohorts were assigned on the basis of participant-reported clinical history obtained from a screening survey and a study questionnaire. A participant counted as exposed if, within 2 weeks of entering the study, that participant had been in contact with someone who had a PCR-confirmed or clinician-diagnosed COVID-19 case. Each participant in the prospective study had whole blood, serum and a nasopharyngeal or oropharyngeal swab collected by mobile phlebotomists. Additional blood draws and questionnaires over an approximately 2-month period could optionally be provided by prospective study participants. Prospective study blood samples were shipped either frozen or at room temperature before DNA extraction.

The immunoSEQ Assay, a bias-controlled multiplex PCR, was used to amplify TCRbeta CDR3 regions from genomic DNA. On the authors' methods: Within the assay, amplification of reference gene primers was used to estimate how many nucleated cells each sample contained. Sequence reads were collapsed and filtered to measure the absolute abundance of every unique TCRbeta CDR3 rearrangement. For each sample, productive Simpson clonality was calculated as the square root of Simpson's diversity index across productive rearrangements. The table comes from immuneACCESS by way of TCRdb, which keeps in-frame sequences with V and J called. Part of the clones is missing from these tables; in studies checked, under half for an unresolved V gene and the rest for unknown reasons. V, J and clone size were drawn from that table, and D and trimming were deduced from the DNA. Counted in this sample were about 320,000 clones; approximately 91% of them appeared once. Clones ranked in the top ten supply around 3.9% of the sample.

The sequence derives from a woman between 25 and 40 years old who had been exposed to COVID-19. Sequenced material: PBMCs or T cells enriched from blood (not recorded which). This receptor chain uses TRBV5-8 and TRBJ1-2; the D gene cannot be resolved reliably. The CDR3 sequence is CASSLLLGRDGYTF. DNA sequence: TGTGCCAGCAGCTTGCTCTTGGGCAGAGATGGCTACACCTTC.